This TCR beta chain derives from a study of beta chain features in type 1 diabetes. Only one count was recorded for this clone. Isolated RNA was reverse transcribed in full, so expressed TCRB transcripts were sequenced. The protocol was immunoSEQ multiplex PCR, while the TCRdb copy is restricted to in-frame clones and leaves out a portion. The sample has about 250,000 clones; 12% to 15% are singletons. The length of the CDR3 is 14 residues. Trimming shortened V by 6 bases and J by 0 bases, and 9 bases separated the two germline ends. Germline loops: CDR1 MNHEY, CDR2 SVGAGI. The sequence was obtained from a woman aged 40 to 50 in good health. The sample consisted of naive CD4+ T cells from blood. V and J are TRBV6-5 and TRBJ2-4; a possible D gene is TRBD1 (6 bases). CDR3 bases: TGTGCCAGCAGGGACAGCATAGCCAAAAACATTCAGTACTTC. Amino acid sequence: CASRDSIAKNIQYF.